Presented here are 23 T cell receptor beta chains from one specimen sequenced in a study of beta chain features in type 1 diabetes. The sequenced template was cDNA made from the entire isolated RNA. Clones were read by immunoSEQ multiplex PCR, and TCRdb kept only the in-frame ones, dropping some. The data show over 200,000 clones, around 9.9% seen once. For these TCRs, the target antigens are not known. The study, taken as a whole, reports: Researchers report that Type 1 diabetes patients had moderately but significantly shorter TCRB CDR3s across all four CD4+ subsets.

Sequencing used naive CD4+ T cells from blood. Source of these receptors: a man aged 25 to 45 with type 1 diabetes.

This clone was detected a few times. The chain has TRBV7-2 and TRBJ2-5, with no clear D. This CDR3 has 11 amino acids. Trimming pared 5 bases from V and 5 bases from J, leaving 6 bases between. In germline, CDR1 is SGHTA, CDR2 FQGNSA. DNA of the CDR3: TGTGCCAGCAGCCCACGGGAGACCCAGTACTTC. Amino acids: CASSPRETQYF.

This clone was recorded a few times. V is TRBV2 and J is TRBJ2-2; TRBD1 might be the D (6 bases). This CDR3 is 14 amino acids long. Trimming removed 7 bases from V and 2 bases from J, with 11 bases in between. In germline, CDR1 is SNHLY, CDR2 FYNNEI. This CDR3 is CASKDRFNTGELFF. The CDR3 coding sequence is TGTGCCAGCAAGGACAGATTCAACACCGGGGAGCTGTTTTTT.

The V call is TRBV5-1, the J call TRBJ2-7; the D gene is possibly TRBD2 (6 bases). V shed 4 bases and J shed 5 bases, with 19 bases lying between them. The CDR3 loop spans 15 amino acids. Germline-derived CDR1 and CDR2 are SGHRS and YFSETQ. The CDR3 reads CASSIHSGLTDEQYF. Written as DNA, the CDR3 is TGCGCCAGCAGCATACACAGCGGGCTGACCGACGAGCAGTACTTC.

The CDR3 bases are TGTGCCAGCAGCTCGTACAGGGGGCCTACCGGGGAGCTGTTTTTT. Translating gives CASSSYRGPTGELFF. The chain links TRBV5-4 to TRBJ2-2; 9 positions agree with TRBD1. There are 15 residues in the CDR3. In germline, CDR1 is SGHNT, CDR2 YYREEE (reference sequence). V lost 3 bases to trimming and J lost 5 bases; unmatched junction nucleotides: 5.

This clone came up a few times. The chain recombines TRBV19 with TRBJ1-2, with TRBD1 identical over 7 bases. CDR3 length: 15 amino acids. The junction had 16 bases not matched to a gene; V was cut back by 8 bases and J by 7 bases. The germline V gene has CDR1 LNHDA and CDR2 SQIVND (reference sequence). This CDR3 reads CASERPGQTKGGYTF. The CDR3 coding sequence is TGTGCCAGTGAGAGGCCGGGACAGACGAAGGGTGGCTACACCTTC.

This clone appeared a few times. The chain links TRBV7-2 to TRBJ2-7; 12 nucleotides match TRBD1. CDR3 length: 15 amino acids. CDR1 SGHTA and CDR2 FQGNSA come from the germline V gene. Trimming at V came to 5 bases and at J to 7 bases, leaving 9 bases not matched to a gene. CDR3 DNA sequence: TGTGCCAGCAGCCCAGCGGGACAGGGGGCGAGAGAGCAGTACTTC. The encoded protein is CASSPAGQGAREQYF.

This chain uses TRBV2 with TRBJ2-3, with D possibly being TRBD2 (5 bases). The V gene's germline CDR1 is SNHLY and CDR2 FYNNEI. This CDR3 comprises 14 residues. V was clipped by 6 bases and J by 0 bases, with 10 bases between them. The CDR3 loop reads CASRRGSSTDTQYF. The DNA of the CDR3 is TGTGCCAGCAGACGGGGTTCAAGCACAGATACGCAGTATTTT.

The chain has TRBV11-1 and TRBJ2-7; 7 nucleotides match TRBD1. The V and J ends lost 4 bases and 0 bases, in that order; junction bases with no gene match: 6. The length of the CDR3 is 15 residues. Germline CDR1 and CDR2: SGHAT and FQDESV (reference sequence). This CDR3 is CASSSDRDSSYEQYF. Here the CDR3 DNA reads TGTGCCAGCAGCTCTGACAGGGACAGCTCCTACGAGCAGTACTTC.

The V gene is TRBV7-9, the J gene TRBJ2-2, with D perhaps matching TRBD1 (5 bases). The CDR3 is 16 residues long. V lost 3 bases to trimming and J lost 0 bases, with 11 bases between them. The germline V gene encodes CDR1 SEHNR and CDR2 FQNEAQ (reference sequence). The CDR3 nucleotides read TGTGCCAGCAGCTTTAGTCGACAGCCGAACACCGGGGAGCTGTTTTTT. Translated: CASSFSRQPNTGELFF.

This chain links TRBV2 with TRBJ1-1; TRBD1 matches at 8 bases. This CDR3 is built from 12 residues. The V and J ends lost 7 bases and 6 bases, in that order; junction bases with no gene match: 4. The germline CDR1 and CDR2 sequences are SNHLY and FYNNEI. The CDR3 DNA sequence: TGTGCCAGCAAACAGGGGGGACCTGAAGCTTTCTTT. Amino acids: CASKQGGPEAFF.

The CDR3: CASSSQGAVGNTIYF. Written as DNA, the CDR3 is TGTGCCAGCAGCTCTCAGGGGGCAGTTGGAAACACCATATATTTT. V usage is TRBV9 and J usage is TRBJ1-3; TRBD1 matches 8 bases. The CDR3 runs 15 residues. From germline, CDR1 is SGDLS and CDR2 YYNGEE. The ends lost 4 bases at V and 3 bases at J; junction bases unmatched: 6.

This CDR3 is CASLREGDTQYF. The CDR3 DNA sequence: TGCGCCAGTTTACGGGAAGGAGATACGCAGTATTTT. The chain employs TRBV5-1 and TRBJ2-3, with D possibly matching TRBD2 (5 bases). CDR3 length equals 12 residues. Trimming pared 8 bases from V and 5 bases from J, leaving 12 bases between. Germline values: CDR1 SGHRS, CDR2 YFSETQ.

This chain connects TRBV12-5 to TRBJ1-1; 9 bases fit TRBD1. The junction had 7 bases not matched to a gene; V was cut back by 4 bases and J by 4 bases. CDR1 and CDR2 from the germline V gene are LGHNT and FRNRAP. The CDR3 loop spans 15 amino acids. The CDR3 reads CASGSSVTGGTEAFF. The DNA for the CDR3 is TGTGCTAGTGGTTCCTCCGTGACAGGGGGCACTGAAGCTTTCTTT.

This clone was recorded a few times. This sequence joins TRBV9 and TRBJ2-1, with 7 bases identical to TRBD2. The length of the CDR3 is 14 residues. Germline-derived CDR1 and CDR2 are SGDLS and YYNGEE. V was pared by 0 bases and J by 6 bases, with 3 bases of the junction left unmatched. CDR3 loop: CASSVVGGGNEQFF. In DNA form, the CDR3 reads TGTGCCAGCAGCGTAGTTGGGGGGGGCAATGAGCAGTTCTTC.

This chain connects TRBV5-1 to TRBJ1-3; D might be TRBD1 (6 bases). The CDR3 extends over 15 amino acids. CDR1 is SGHRS and CDR2 is YFSETQ in the germline V gene. Trimming stripped 4 bases from V and 2 bases from J, with 13 bases between. The CDR3 nucleotides read TGCGCCAGCAGCCCGAACAGGGTCGCTGGAAACACCATATATTTT. Its protein product is CASSPNRVAGNTIYF.

This clone was seen more than once but under ten times. The chain has TRBV19 and TRBJ1-2, with unresolved D. The CDR3 runs to 12 residues. Germline V lookup: CDR1 LNHDA, CDR2 SQIVND (reference sequence). Trimming left V 6 bases short and J 1 base short, with 6 bases between. In DNA, the CDR3 is TGTGCCAGTAGGAAGCTTAACTATGGCTACACCTTC. Translation gives CASRKLNYGYTF.

The chain links TRBV29-1 to TRBJ1-1, with TRBD1 matching over 8 bases. Germline CDR1 SQVTM, CDR2 ANQGSEA. CDR3 length equals 15 residues. Losses at the gene ends were 5 bases for V and 4 bases for J; bases not matched to a gene: 12. The CDR3 region is CSVLRRGPGSTEAFF. The CDR3 region has the DNA TGCAGCGTTTTACGCAGGGGGCCAGGGAGCACTGAAGCTTTCTTT.

In this sample, this clone turned up a few times. V gene TRBV5-1 combines with J gene TRBJ2-5, with D tentatively TRBD1 (5 bases). The CDR3 is made up of 13 amino acids. V was clipped by 3 bases and J by 5 bases, with 11 bases between them. Germline V lookup: CDR1 SGHRS, CDR2 YFSETQ. The CDR3 protein is CASSSGLGETQYF. DNA of the CDR3: TGCGCCAGCAGCTCAGGGCTGGGGGAGACCCAGTACTTC.

This clone was seen more than once but under ten times. The rearrangement uses TRBV9 and TRBJ2-4, with TRBD1 matching over 9 bases. CDR3 size: 15 residues. Germline loops: CDR1 SGDLS, CDR2 YYNGEE. J was trimmed by 8 bases and V by 3 bases; bases with no gene match: 9. The CDR3 loop is CASSGTGTGNYIQYF. The CDR3 nucleotides are TGTGCCAGCAGCGGTACCGGGACAGGGAACTACATTCAGTACTTC.

The chain is built from TRBV5-4 and TRBJ2-5; the D gene is possibly TRBD2 (6 bases). CDR3 length: 15 amino acids. Germline V gives CDR1 SGHNT, CDR2 YYREEE (reference sequence). V was pared by 4 bases and J by 4 bases, with 17 bases between. The CDR3 protein is CASSLPAGGAETQYF. The CDR3 bases are TGTGCCAGCAGCCTCCCGGCCGGGGGAGCAGAGACCCAGTACTTC.

The chain has TRBV29-1 and TRBJ1-1, with D possibly matching TRBD1 (6 bases). Trimming removed 1 base from V and 4 bases from J, with 16 bases in between. In germline, CDR1 is SQVTM, CDR2 ANQGSEA. CDR3 size: 15 residues. CDR3 sequence reads: CSVEGEGGGGTEAFF. The CDR3 bases are TGCAGCGTTGAAGGAGAGGGGGGCGGGGGCACTGAAGCTTTCTTT.

The V gene is TRBV28, the J gene TRBJ2-7; 9 bases align to TRBD1. The germline V gene encodes CDR1 MDHEN and CDR2 SYDVKM. V was clipped by 4 bases and J by 4 bases; unmatched bases: 8. CDR3 length: 15 amino acids. The CDR3 loop is CASSSPGTGLYEQYF. CDR3 DNA sequence: TGTGCCAGCAGTTCCCCCGGGACAGGGTTGTACGAGCAGTACTTC.

This chain joins TRBV5-4 and TRBJ2-5; no clear D. With 2 bases removed from V and 1 base from J, the gap between germline ends came to 9 bases. The CDR3 consists of 14 residues. Germline V gene lookup returns CDR1 SGHNT and CDR2 YYREEE (reference sequence). The CDR3 DNA reads as TGTGCCAGCAGCTTCCCTGGCCCCCAAGAGACCCAGTACTTC. It encodes CASSFPGPQETQYF.